This T cell receptor beta chain was recovered during a study of blood T cell repertoires in COVID-19. Whole-study context: Whether acute or convalescent, the COVID-19 samples came from the United States, Italy and Spain. Sources were T cells, B-cell-depleted T cells, or PBMCs; the material itself was cDNA or gDNA.

Authors' methods: Reference gene primers were amplified, and this amplification served to estimate nucleated cell counts. Method: immunoSEQ multiplex PCR; TCRdb's copy keeps in-frame clones and lacks some. V and J calls and clone size follow that table, whereas D and trimming were derived from the DNA. The sample includes approximately 400,000 clones, roughly 80% of them seen just once. V lost 7 bases to trimming and J lost 5 bases; unmatched junction nucleotides: 12. CDR3 length equals 15 residues. Germline V gene data show CDR1 as MNHEY and CDR2 as SVGAGI. Source material: peripheral blood. This receptor was identified in a human donor with acute or convalescent COVID-19. The donor label of this sample is uncertain. This chain connects TRBV6-5 to TRBJ1-2, with 8 bases lining up with TRBD1. This chain's CDR3 is CASNQDRAWKYGYTF. CDR3 DNA sequence: TGTGCCAGCAACCAGGACAGGGCGTGGAAGTATGGCTACACCTTC.